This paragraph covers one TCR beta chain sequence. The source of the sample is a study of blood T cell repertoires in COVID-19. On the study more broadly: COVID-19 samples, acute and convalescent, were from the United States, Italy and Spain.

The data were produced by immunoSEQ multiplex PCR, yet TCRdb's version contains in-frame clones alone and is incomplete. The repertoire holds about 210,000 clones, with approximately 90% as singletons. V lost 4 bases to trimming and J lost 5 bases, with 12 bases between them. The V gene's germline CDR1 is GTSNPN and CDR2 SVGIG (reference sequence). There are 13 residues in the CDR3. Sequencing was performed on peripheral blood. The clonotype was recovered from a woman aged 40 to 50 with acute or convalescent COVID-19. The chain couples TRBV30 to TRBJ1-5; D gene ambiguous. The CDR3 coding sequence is TGTGCCTGGACCCCCCGCACGGATCAGCCCCAGCATTTT. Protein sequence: CAWTPRTDQPQHF. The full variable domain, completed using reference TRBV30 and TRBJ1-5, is SQTIHQWPATLVQPVGSPLSLECTVEGTSNPNLYWYRQAAGRGLQLLFYSVGIGQISSEVPQNLSASRPQDRQFILSSKKLLLSDSGFYLCAWTPRTDQPQHFGDGTRLSIL.